This is a list of T cell receptor beta chains from one sample in a study of blood T cell repertoires in COVID-19. Generated by immunoSEQ multiplex PCR, the TCRdb table keeps only in-frame clones and is missing some. The sample consists of 100,000 to 150,000 clones, 75% to 90% of them appearing once. The sequencing sample was made of peripheral blood. Receptors were obtained from a man in his 70s with active or convalescent COVID-19. The CDR3 runs from the conserved cysteine through the conserved F or W. Each record gives: V gene, J gene, D gene, CDR3 protein. D genes are given only for firm matches.

>TRBV7-2|TRBJ2-4|TRBD2
CASSLPSLLRGIQYF
>TRBV2|TRBJ2-4|-
CASRIQGGAKNIQYF
>TRBV5-1|TRBJ1-1|-
CASSLGQGITEAFF
>TRBV19|TRBJ1-5|-
CASSQTSGQPQHF
>TRBV5-6|TRBJ1-4|-
CASSLQGPTNEKLFF
>TRBV3-1/TRBV3-2|TRBJ2-3|TRBD1
CASRPGQGNTDTQYF
>TRBV7-9|TRBJ1-6|TRBD1
CASSRKETGGSPLHF
>TRBV5-1|TRBJ2-5|-
CASSLGLAETQYF
>TRBV19|TRBJ2-3|TRBD2
CASSIFLAGSDTQYF
>TRBV19|TRBJ1-1|TRBD1
CASSLPGQGNGEAFF
>TRBV5-1|TRBJ2-7|-
CASSFDSASFYEQYF
>TRBV6-1|TRBJ2-3|TRBD2
CASSESSGLAYTDTQYF
>TRBV18|TRBJ2-1|TRBD2
CASSHKLAGVKESSYNEQFF
>TRBV12-3/TRBV12-4|TRBJ1-5|TRBD1
CASSRDRQAPQHF
>TRBV28|TRBJ2-5|TRBD2
CASRSLPGLAGGRQETQYF
>TRBV19|TRBJ1-4|-
CASRLVNNEKLFF
>TRBV7-6|TRBJ2-2|-
CATYGGASNTGELFF